This TCR beta chain was identified during a study of T cell repertoires in cytomegalovirus infection. Study findings and constraints: Identification of carriers of CMV plus the relevant HLA was achieved through cumulative public TCR beta family frequency. It was HLA-C-restricted CMV-specific TCR beta clonotypes that dominated the response ex vivo.

One entry per CDR3 protein, called by TCRdb with MiXCR from the reads. This table holds under 100,000 distinct CDR3 sequences, roughly 3.7% found once. Ten or more counts support this clonotype. The antigen is not known. Per the germline V gene, CDR1 is SGHVS and CDR2 is FNYEAQ. The length of the CDR3 is 15 residues. Trimming cost V 7 bases and J 2 bases, with 17 bases left between them. Sequenced: PBMCs. The sequence was collected from a human donor in good health (CMV status not recorded). Some clones in this sample may be carry-over from other donors' samples. V and J are TRBV7-6 and TRBJ1-1; D remains ambiguous. This chain's CDR3 is CASTNKIGGNTEAFF. Written as DNA, the CDR3 is TGTGCCAGCACCAATAAGATCGGTGGAAACACTGAAGCTTTCTTT.